This TCR beta chain was obtained from a study of CD8 T cells in Susac syndrome. An input of about 0.45 to 1 ug of RNA was subjected to reverse transcription using random hexamers. Across 54 Vbeta and 13 Jbeta, immunoSEQ multiplex PCR amplified TCR beta CDR3. TCRdb reprocessed the immunoSEQ multiplex PCR reads with MiXCR, giving one entry per CDR3 protein. This table holds about 49,000 distinct CDR3 sequences, 90% to 95% found once. The study sequenced TCR beta in blood CD8+ and CD4+ T cells. Matching for age and sex applied to the controls, who were healthy donors. Negative magnetic isolation gave CD8+ and CD4+ cells; FACS enriched CD8+ TEMRA. This CDR3 spans 16 amino acids. Trimming left V 5 bases short and J 4 bases short, with 21 bases between. In germline, CDR1 is SGHTA, CDR2 FQGNSA. This clonotype was found a few times.

The sequence came from a human donor in good health. The chain combines TRBV7-2 with TRBJ2-7, with D perhaps being TRBD1 or TRBD2 (5 bases each). Specimen: CD8+ T cells from PBMCs. The CDR3 sequence is CASSTSGHYATYEQYF. DNA for the CDR3: TGTGCCAGCAGCACCTCGGGGCACTACGCGACTTACGAGCAGTACTTC.